The clone carrying this T cell receptor (beta chain) was seen repeatedly, ten times or more. Antigen: not known. TCRdb re-called the 5' RACE reads with MiXCR, one entry per CDR3 protein. Altogether 200,000 or so distinct CDR3 sequences are present, about 20% being singletons, with the ten largest covering around 4.5%. This sample is part of a study of CD8 T cells in ankylosing spondylitis. General study points: Reports of some motif variants in reactive arthritis synovial fluid and blood predate this one.

The CDR3 contains 15 residues. Trimming took 2 bases from V and 0 from J; bases not matched to a gene: 4. CDR1 and CDR2 from the germline V gene are MNHEY and SMNVEV (reference sequence). The chain combines TRBV27 with TRBJ2-7; 7 nucleotides agree with TRBD1. The sequenced sample consisted of blood, either unsorted or a sorted T cell fraction (not recorded which). The receptor was derived from a male donor aged 10 to 35 with ankylosing spondylitis or in good health (not recorded which). In DNA form, the CDR3 reads TGTGCCAGCAGTTTAATGGCAGGGGGCTCCTACGAGCAGTACTTC. This codes for CASSLMAGGSYEQYF.